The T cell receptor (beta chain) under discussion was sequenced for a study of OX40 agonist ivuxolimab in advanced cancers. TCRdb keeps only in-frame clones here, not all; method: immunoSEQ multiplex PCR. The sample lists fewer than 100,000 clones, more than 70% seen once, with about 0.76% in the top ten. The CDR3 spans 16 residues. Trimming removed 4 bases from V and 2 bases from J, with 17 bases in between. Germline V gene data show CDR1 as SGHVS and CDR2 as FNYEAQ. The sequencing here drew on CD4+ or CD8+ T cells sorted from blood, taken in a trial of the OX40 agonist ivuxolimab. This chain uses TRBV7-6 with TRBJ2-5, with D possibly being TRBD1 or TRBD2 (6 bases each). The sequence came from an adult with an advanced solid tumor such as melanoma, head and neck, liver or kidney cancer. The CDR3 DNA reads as TGTGCCAGCAGCTGGGGGCCGGCGGGATCTCAAGAGACCCAGTACTTC. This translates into CASSWGPAGSQETQYF.